Listed here are 32 T cell receptor beta chains from one sample, sequenced in a study of cytomegalovirus exposure and HLA in healthy donors. Using immunoSEQ multiplex PCR, the repertoire was profiled, and TCRdb retains in-frame clones only, with some absent. Of hundreds of thousands of clones listed, 86% are singletons. The sequenced sample was PBMCs. Receptors were obtained from a woman between 18 and 29 years old in good health and CMV-seronegative.

V is TRBV28 and J is TRBJ1-5; a possible D gene is TRBD1 (5 bases). V lost 7 bases to trimming and J lost 7 bases, with 26 bases between them. Germline V lookup: CDR1 MDHEN, CDR2 SYDVKM. This CDR3 has 17 residues. The CDR3, as DNA: TGTGCCAGCACCCCATATGGGAATGGGGGGGTTGGGCAGCCCCAGCATTTT. Its protein product is CASTPYGNGGVGQPQHF.

The chain links TRBV2 to TRBJ2-3; TRBD2 matches at 12 bases. Germline values: CDR1 SNHLY, CDR2 FYNNEI. The ends lost 7 bases at V and 2 bases at J; junction bases unmatched: 7. This CDR3 is 16 amino acids long. The CDR3 DNA reads TGTGCCAGCACTTCAGGACTAGCGGGAATCACAGATACGCAGTATTTT. It specifies CASTSGLAGITDTQYF.

In its sample, this clone was seen a few times. J is TRBJ1-1 and V is TRBV25-1, with TRBD1 matching over 8 bases. Germline-derived CDR1 and CDR2 are MGHDK and SYGVNS. The CDR3 loop spans 15 amino acids. The V gene end was trimmed by 4 bases and the J gene end by 1 base; junction bases not matched to a gene: 5. The CDR3 DNA reads TGTGCCAGCAGTGCCCCAGGGGGCGGGAACACTGAAGCTTTCTTT. This translates into CASSAPGGGNTEAFF.

The V gene is TRBV19, the J gene TRBJ2-7; 7 positions match TRBD1. The ends lost 5 bases at V and 8 bases at J; junction bases unmatched: 6. This CDR3 is 12 amino acids long. Germline V lookup: CDR1 LNHDA, CDR2 SQIVND (reference sequence). The CDR3 coding sequence is TGTGCCAGTAGTGTAACAGGGGACAAGCAGTACTTC. Its translation is CASSVTGDKQYF.

This clone appeared once. The genes are TRBV4-1 and TRBJ1-2; 7 nucleotides agree with TRBD1. Germline V gene data show CDR1 as MGHRA and CDR2 as YSYEKL. This CDR3 region has 16 residues. Trimming removed 2 bases from V and 1 base from J; junction bases left unmatched: 7. The CDR3 DNA is TGCGCCAGCAGCCAACCTTCAGGGACAGATAACTATGGCTACACCTTC. Its protein is CASSQPSGTDNYGYTF.

The rearrangement uses TRBV7-9 and TRBJ2-2; 7 bases match TRBD1. The CDR3 has 17 residues. Germline V lookup: CDR1 SEHNR, CDR2 FQNEAQ (reference sequence). The V gene end was trimmed by 5 bases and the J gene end by 6 bases; junction bases not matched to a gene: 15. CDR3 sequence: CASSHFEGTAAPGELFF. The CDR3 coding sequence is TGTGCCAGCAGCCACTTCGAAGGGACAGCGGCTCCCGGGGAGCTGTTTTTT.

This clone was detected only a few times. Other DNA sequences in this specimen translate into the identical CDR3. This sequence joins TRBV28 and TRBJ1-2; no clear D gene. The CDR3 has 13 residues. Trimming cost V 3 bases and J 2 bases, with 7 bases left between them. Looked up from germline, CDR1 is MDHEN and CDR2 is SYDVKM. This CDR3 is CASSFAGNYGYTF. The CDR3 DNA follows: TGTGCCAGCAGTTTCGCGGGGAACTATGGCTACACCTTC.

The chain carries TRBV4-1 and TRBJ1-4, with D uncertain. The germline V and J ends were trimmed by 6 bases and 8 bases, with 19 bases remaining between them. Germline V gene data show CDR1 as MGHRA and CDR2 as YSYEKL. The CDR3 has 15 residues. The CDR3 spells CASRSLVGRWEKLFF. The CDR3 DNA follows: TGCGCCAGCAGGTCACTGGTTGGGAGGTGGGAAAAACTGTTTTTT.

V and J are TRBV7-9 and TRBJ2-3, with a weak D call TRBD2 (6 bases). The CDR3 spans 15 residues. Germline assignment: CDR1 SEHNR and CDR2 FQNEAQ (reference sequence). V was clipped by 6 bases and J by 3 bases, with 16 bases between them. As DNA, the CDR3 is TGTGCCAGCAGTTCACGACTAGGTAGAACAGATACGCAGTATTTT. It specifies CASSSRLGRTDTQYF.

This chain links TRBV10-1 with TRBJ2-1; 10 positions agree with TRBD2. J gave up 9 bases and V 2 bases, and 4 bases lay outside the gene matches. Germline V gene sequence: CDR1 WNHNN, CDR2 SYGVQD (reference sequence). The CDR3 spans 14 residues. The DNA for the CDR3 is TGCGCCAGCAGTGAGGGGGCTAGCGGGGGTGAGCAGTTCTTC. It specifies CASSEGASGGEQFF.

The V and J genes are TRBV18 and TRBJ1-5; 8 positions agree with TRBD1. Germline values: CDR1 KGHSH, CDR2 LQKENI. The CDR3 length is 14 residues. V shed 3 bases and J 8 bases; nucleotides not matched to a gene: 6. This CDR3 reads CASSPDRGLKPQHF. CDR3 bases: TGTGCCAGCTCACCCGACAGGGGATTAAAGCCCCAGCATTTT.

The chain uses TRBV27 and TRBJ1-2, with D possibly matching TRBD1 (5 bases). The CDR3 sequence is 14 residues long. CDR1 is MNHEY, CDR2 SMNVEV, per germline (reference sequence). The ends were cut back, 3 bases at V and 0 bases at J, with 8 bases in the middle. The CDR3 nucleotides are TGTGCCAGCAGTTTGGGGGGGGCTAACTATGGCTACACCTTC. It translates to CASSLGGANYGYTF.

The V call is TRBV7-9, the J call TRBJ2-7; TRBD1 matches at 10 bases. V shed 2 bases, J shed 6 bases, and the junction held 1 base outside the gene matches. CDR1 and CDR2 from the germline V gene are SEHNR and FQNEAQ (reference sequence). The CDR3 has 13 amino acids. This chain's CDR3 is CASSLRDRGEQYF. The CDR3 nucleotides read TGTGCCAGCAGCTTAAGGGACAGGGGCGAGCAGTACTTC.

This clone was counted between two and nine times. The chain links TRBV5-1 to TRBJ2-1; the D gene is possibly TRBD2 (7 bases). CDR1 is SGHRS and CDR2 is YFSETQ in the germline V gene. This CDR3 spans 14 amino acids. Trimming removed 4 bases from V and 2 bases from J, with 10 bases in between. In DNA, the CDR3 is TGCGCCAGCAGCGTGGGGGGGCCCTACAATGAGCAGTTCTTC. This codes for CASSVGGPYNEQFF.

The CDR3 DNA sequence: TGTGCCAGCAACCCAGCGGGAGTTTACAATGAGCAGTTCTTC. It is translated as CASNPAGVYNEQFF. This chain connects TRBV6-6 to TRBJ2-1; 8 positions match TRBD2. This CDR3 has 14 amino acids. V was pared by 7 bases and J by 4 bases, with 6 bases of the junction left unmatched. The germline gives CDR1 MNHNY, CDR2 SVGAGI (reference sequence).

The chain is built from TRBV6-1 and TRBJ2-7; 13 bases map to TRBD2. Germline CDR1 is MNHNS and CDR2 is SASEGT. This CDR3 spans 15 amino acids. Trimming at V came to 3 bases and at J to 4 bases, leaving 3 bases not matched to a gene. CDR3 protein: CASSDGLAGVYEQYF. The CDR3 coding sequence is TGTGCCAGCAGTGACGGACTAGCGGGAGTGTACGAGCAGTACTTC.

The chain employs TRBV7-6 and TRBJ1-4; the D gene is possibly TRBD1 (5 bases). Germline lookup yields CDR1 SGHVS and CDR2 FNYEAQ. This CDR3 contains 14 residues. V was trimmed by 1 base and J by 6 bases, leaving 9 bases between them. CDR3 DNA sequence: TGTGCCAGCAGCTTAGAGACAGCTGATGAAAAACTGTTTTTT. This codes for CASSLETADEKLFF. Combining the CDR3 with reference TRBV7-6 and TRBJ1-4 gives the whole variable domain GAGVSQSPRYKVTKRGQDVALRCDPISGHVSLYWYRQALGQGPEFLTYFNYEAQQDKSGLPNDRFSAERPEGSISTLTIQRTEQRDSAMYRCASSLETADEKLFFGSGTQLSVL.

The V and J genes are TRBV5-1 and TRBJ1-2; D may be TRBD1 (5 bases). The CDR3 covers 16 residues. V shed 2 bases and J shed 7 bases, with 21 bases lying between them. Germline loops: CDR1 SGHRS, CDR2 YFSETQ. The CDR3 DNA reads as TGCGCCAGCAGCTTTGGGGACGCTTCGGACTACGGTGGCTACACCTTC. Its protein product is CASSFGDASDYGGYTF. The complete variable domain, with remaining parts taken from reference TRBV5-1 and TRBJ1-2, reads KAGVTQTPRYLIKTRGQQVTLSCSPISGHRSVSWYQQTPGQGLQFLFEYFSETQRNKGNFPGRFSGRQFSNSRSEMNVSTLELGDSALYLCASSFGDASDYGGYTFGSGTRLTVV.

V is TRBV5-6 and J is TRBJ1-2; TRBD1 matches 8 bases. V lost 2 bases and J lost 6; bases outside the gene matches: 12. The CDR3 contains 16 residues. The germline gives CDR1 SGHDT, CDR2 YYEEEE. The DNA for the CDR3 is TGTGCCAGCAGCTTCTGGACAGGGTTGAAAGGTGATGGCTACACCTTC. It codes for CASSFWTGLKGDGYTF.

The chain uses TRBV5-1 and TRBJ1-2; no firm D call. The V gene's germline CDR1 is SGHRS and CDR2 YFSETQ. This CDR3 spans 13 amino acids. Between the trimmed V and J ends, which lost 2 bases and 7 bases, there was a span of 12 bases. As DNA, the CDR3 is TGCGCCAGCAGCTTAGATGAGGGCAGTGGCTACACCTTC. Amino acid sequence: CASSLDEGSGYTF.

This clone was recorded many times. J is TRBJ2-7 and V is TRBV11-2; 7 nucleotides match TRBD1. Germline values: CDR1 SGHAT, CDR2 FQNNGV. The CDR3 has 14 amino acids. With 5 bases clipped from V and 2 bases from J, the junction kept 6 bases outside the gene matches. The CDR3 spells CASSPPGTAYEQYF. CDR3 nucleotides: TGTGCCAGCAGCCCCCCCGGGACAGCCTACGAGCAGTACTTC.

V and J are TRBV2 and TRBJ1-1; the D is unclear. The V end was cut by 1 base, the J end by 10 bases, with 13 bases between. This CDR3 region has 13 residues. Germline V CDR1 and CDR2: SNHLY, FYNNEI. The CDR3 DNA follows: TGTGCCAGCAGTGAAGGCGGTGGGTGGTTAGCTTTCTTT. Its translation: CASSEGGGWLAFF.

The chain recombines TRBV28 with TRBJ2-7; 7 bases agree with TRBD1. V was pared by 5 bases and J by 3 bases, with 7 bases of the junction left unmatched. The CDR3 runs 14 residues. Germline CDR1 and CDR2: MDHEN and SYDVKM. The CDR3: CASSPGQAGYEQYF. In DNA form, the CDR3 reads TGTGCCAGCAGTCCCGGACAGGCCGGCTACGAGCAGTACTTC.

This sequence joins TRBV2 and TRBJ2-3, with 10 bases fitting TRBD2. Germline values: CDR1 SNHLY, CDR2 FYNNEI. This CDR3 comprises 15 residues. J gave up 8 bases and V 6 bases, and 11 bases lay outside the gene matches. The DNA of the CDR3 is TGTGCCAGCAGGGCCACTAGCGGGGACCCCGGTACGCAGTATTTT. Its translation is CASRATSGDPGTQYF.

V usage is TRBV7-2 and J usage is TRBJ2-1, with TRBD2 matching 11 bases. Germline CDR1 is SGHTA and CDR2 is FQGNSA. The CDR3 covers 17 residues. Losses at the gene ends were 5 bases for V and 4 bases for J; bases not matched to a gene: 10. Here the CDR3 DNA reads TGTGCCAGCAGCCTACCACTCACTAGCGGGAGTTACAATGAGCAGTTCTTC. Amino acid sequence: CASSLPLTSGSYNEQFF.

The chain uses TRBV30 and TRBJ2-5, with D possibly being TRBD2 (6 bases). CDR1 is GTSNPN, CDR2 SVGIG, per germline (reference sequence). With 3 bases removed from V and 5 bases from J, the gap between germline ends came to 16 bases. The CDR3 runs 14 residues. The CDR3 here is CAWSSGVGLETQYF. CDR3 nucleotide sequence: TGTGCCTGGAGCTCGGGGGTAGGGTTGGAGACCCAGTACTTC.

The J gene is TRBJ1-1, the V gene TRBV5-1; weak D call: TRBD1 (6 bases). CDR3 length: 15 amino acids. Germline loops: CDR1 SGHRS, CDR2 YFSETQ. V lost 0 bases to trimming and J lost 1 base, with 10 bases between them. The chain's CDR3 is CASSLEGGGNTEAFF. The CDR3 DNA follows: TGCGCCAGCAGCTTGGAAGGGGGTGGGAACACTGAAGCTTTCTTT.

V and J are TRBV29-1 and TRBJ1-4; D is possibly TRBD1 (6 bases). Germline CDR1 SQVTM, CDR2 ANQGSEA. V shed 7 bases and J shed 3 bases, with 18 bases lying between them. This CDR3 contains 15 residues. CDR3 sequence: CSDHVQGPANEKLFF. Written as DNA, the CDR3 is TGCAGCGATCACGTACAGGGCCCAGCTAATGAAAAACTGTTTTTT.

The chain employs TRBV30 and TRBJ2-7; TRBD2 aligns across 7 bases. This CDR3 region has 12 residues. Germline V gene data show CDR1 as GTSNPN and CDR2 as SVGIG (reference sequence). V was clipped by 4 bases and J by 5 bases; unmatched bases: 5. The CDR3 DNA reads as TGTGCCTGGAAGGGAGGGATCCACGAGCAGTACTTC. Its translation is CAWKGGIHEQYF.

This chain links TRBV25-1 with TRBJ1-1, with a possible D match to TRBD1 (5 bases). Germline CDR1 reads MGHDK; CDR2 reads SYGVNS. This CDR3 has 15 residues. The germline V and J ends were trimmed by 1 base and 6 bases, with 15 bases remaining between them. The CDR3 DNA reads TGTGCCAGCAGTGAATCAAATAGGGGTTTTGCTGAAGCTTTCTTT. This encodes CASSESNRGFAEAFF.

This clone was seen only a few times. The chain uses TRBV9 and TRBJ2-7; possibly TRBD1 for D (5 bases). The CDR3 spans 15 residues. Germline assignment: CDR1 SGDLS and CDR2 YYNGEE. Deletions cut 0 bases from V and 3 bases from J, with 13 bases between. This chain's CDR3 is CASSVGGGALYEQYF. The CDR3 DNA follows: TGTGCCAGCAGCGTAGGAGGTGGGGCCCTCTACGAGCAGTACTTC.

The rearrangement links TRBV11-2 to TRBJ1-4, with D unclear. CDR1 SGHAT and CDR2 FQNNGV come from the germline V gene. The CDR3 extends over 19 amino acids. V was shortened by 2 bases and J by 5 bases, with 24 bases between the two germline ends. CDR3 loop: CASSLTSIGMGNKNEKLFF. In nucleotides, the CDR3 is TGTGCCAGCAGCTTAACTAGTATAGGGATGGGGAATAAGAATGAAAAACTGTTTTTT.